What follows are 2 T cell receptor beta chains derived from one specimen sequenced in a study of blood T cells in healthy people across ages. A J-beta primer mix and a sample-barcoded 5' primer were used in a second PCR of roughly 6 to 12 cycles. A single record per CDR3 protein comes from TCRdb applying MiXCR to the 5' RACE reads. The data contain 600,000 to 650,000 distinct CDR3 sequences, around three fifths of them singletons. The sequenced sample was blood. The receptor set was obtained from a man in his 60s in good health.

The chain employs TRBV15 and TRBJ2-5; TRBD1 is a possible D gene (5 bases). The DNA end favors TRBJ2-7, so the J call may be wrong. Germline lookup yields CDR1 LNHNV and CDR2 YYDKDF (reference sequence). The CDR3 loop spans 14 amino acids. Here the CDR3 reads CATSRRGLEGEQYF. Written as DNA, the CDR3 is TGTGCCACCAGCAGAAGGGGATTGGAAGGCGAGCAGTACTTC.

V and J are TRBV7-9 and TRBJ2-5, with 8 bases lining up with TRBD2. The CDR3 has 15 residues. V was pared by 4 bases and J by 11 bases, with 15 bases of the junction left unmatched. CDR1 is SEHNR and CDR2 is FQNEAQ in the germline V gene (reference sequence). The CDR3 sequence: CASSSGRGGLDEQYF. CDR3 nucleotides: TGTGCCAGCAGCTCGGGTCGCGGGGGGTTGGATGAGCAGTACTTC.